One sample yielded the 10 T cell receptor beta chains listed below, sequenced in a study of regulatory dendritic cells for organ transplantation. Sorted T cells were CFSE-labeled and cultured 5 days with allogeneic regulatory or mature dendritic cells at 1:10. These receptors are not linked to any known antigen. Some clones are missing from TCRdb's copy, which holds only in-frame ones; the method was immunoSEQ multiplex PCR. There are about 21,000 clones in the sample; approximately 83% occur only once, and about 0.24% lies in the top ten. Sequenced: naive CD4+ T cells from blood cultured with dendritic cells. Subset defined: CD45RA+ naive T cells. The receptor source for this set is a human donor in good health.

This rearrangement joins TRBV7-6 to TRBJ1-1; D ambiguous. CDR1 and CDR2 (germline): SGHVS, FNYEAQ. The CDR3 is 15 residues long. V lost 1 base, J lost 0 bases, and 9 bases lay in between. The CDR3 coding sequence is TGTGCCAGCAGCTTAGGCGGCACTCTGAACACTGAAGCTTTCTTT. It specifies CASSLGGTLNTEAFF. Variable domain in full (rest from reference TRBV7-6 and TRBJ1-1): GAGVSQSPRYKVTKRGQDVALRCDPISGHVSLYWYRQALGQGPEFLTYFNYEAQQDKSGLPNDRFSAERPEGSISTLTIQRTEQRDSAMYRCASSLGGTLNTEAFFGQGTRLTVV.

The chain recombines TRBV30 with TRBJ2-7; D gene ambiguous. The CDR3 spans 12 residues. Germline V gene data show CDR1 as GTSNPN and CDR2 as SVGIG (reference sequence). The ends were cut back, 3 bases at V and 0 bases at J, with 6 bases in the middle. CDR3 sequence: CAWRRISYEQYF. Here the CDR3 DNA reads TGTGCCTGGAGACGGATCTCCTACGAGCAGTACTTC.

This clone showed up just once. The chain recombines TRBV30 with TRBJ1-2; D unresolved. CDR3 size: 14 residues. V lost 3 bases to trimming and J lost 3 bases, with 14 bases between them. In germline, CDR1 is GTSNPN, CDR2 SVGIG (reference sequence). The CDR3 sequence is CAWRVPGNYYGYTF. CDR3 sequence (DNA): TGTGCCTGGAGAGTTCCAGGTAACTACTATGGCTACACCTTC. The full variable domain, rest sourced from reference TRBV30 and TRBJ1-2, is SQTIHQWPATLVQPVGSPLSLECTVEGTSNPNLYWYRQAAGRGLQLLFYSVGIGQISSEVPQNLSASRPQDRQFILSSKKLLLSDSGFYLCAWRVPGNYYGYTFGSGTRLTVV.

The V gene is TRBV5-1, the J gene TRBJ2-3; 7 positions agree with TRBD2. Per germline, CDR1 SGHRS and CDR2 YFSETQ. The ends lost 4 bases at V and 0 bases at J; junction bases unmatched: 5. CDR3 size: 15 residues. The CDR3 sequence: CASSREVTSTDTQYF. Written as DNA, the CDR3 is TGCGCCAGCAGCCGGGAGGTTACCAGCACAGATACGCAGTATTTT.

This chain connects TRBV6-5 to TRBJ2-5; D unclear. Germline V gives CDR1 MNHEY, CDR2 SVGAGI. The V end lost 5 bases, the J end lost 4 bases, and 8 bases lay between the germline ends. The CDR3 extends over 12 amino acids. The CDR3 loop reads CASSNRRETQYF. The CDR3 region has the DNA TGTGCCAGCAGTAATCGTAGAGAGACCCAGTACTTC.

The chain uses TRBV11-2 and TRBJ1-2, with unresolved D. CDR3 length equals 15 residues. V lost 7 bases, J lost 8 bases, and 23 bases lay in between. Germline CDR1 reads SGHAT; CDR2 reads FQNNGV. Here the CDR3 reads CASTYKTQSPTGYTF. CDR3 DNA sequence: TGTGCCAGCACCTATAAGACACAGTCTCCAACCGGCTACACCTTC.

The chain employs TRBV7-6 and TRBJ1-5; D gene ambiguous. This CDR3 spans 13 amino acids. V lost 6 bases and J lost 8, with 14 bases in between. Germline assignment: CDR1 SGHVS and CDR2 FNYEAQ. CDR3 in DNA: TGTGCCAGCAGTCGCCGGATTTGGGAGCCCCAGCATTTT. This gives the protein CASSRRIWEPQHF.

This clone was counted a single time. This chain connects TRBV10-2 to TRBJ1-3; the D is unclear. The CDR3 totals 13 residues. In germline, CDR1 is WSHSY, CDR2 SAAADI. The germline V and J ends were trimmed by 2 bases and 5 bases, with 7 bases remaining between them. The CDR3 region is CASSEMVRNTIYF. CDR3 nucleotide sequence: TGCGCCAGCAGTGAGATGGTCCGAAACACCATATATTTT.

CDR3 bases: TGTGCCAGCAGCAGACAGGGCTACTATGGCTACACCTTC. This sequence encodes CASSRQGYYGYTF. This chain uses TRBV6-5 with TRBJ1-2; 7 bases are a match to TRBD1. The CDR3 is 13 residues long. Losses at the gene ends were 6 bases for V and 3 bases for J; bases not matched to a gene: 4. CDR1 and CDR2 (germline): MNHEY, SVGAGI.

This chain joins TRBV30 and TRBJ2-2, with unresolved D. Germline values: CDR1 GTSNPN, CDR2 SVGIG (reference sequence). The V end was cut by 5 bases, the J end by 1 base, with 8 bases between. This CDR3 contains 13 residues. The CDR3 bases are TGTGCCTGGGCCCGAGTGAACACCGGGGAGCTGTTTTTT. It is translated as CAWARVNTGELFF.